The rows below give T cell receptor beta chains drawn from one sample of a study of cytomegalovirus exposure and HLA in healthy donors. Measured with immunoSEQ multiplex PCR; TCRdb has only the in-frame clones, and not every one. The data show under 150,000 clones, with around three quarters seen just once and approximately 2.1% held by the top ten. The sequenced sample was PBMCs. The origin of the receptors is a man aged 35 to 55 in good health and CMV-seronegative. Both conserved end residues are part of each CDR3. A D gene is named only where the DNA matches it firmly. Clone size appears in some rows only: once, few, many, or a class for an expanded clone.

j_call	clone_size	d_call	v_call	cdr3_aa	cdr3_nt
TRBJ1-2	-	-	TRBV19	CASSSTGKGDGYTF	TGTGCCAGTAGTAGTACAGGGAAAGGCGATGGCTACACCTTC
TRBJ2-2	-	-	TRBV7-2	CASSPGLYWSTGELFF	TGTGCCAGCAGCCCGGGACTCTACTGGAGCACCGGGGAGCTGTTTTTT
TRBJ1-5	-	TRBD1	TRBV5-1	CASSPQGADNQPQNF	TGCGCCAGCAGCCCCCAGGGGGCCGACAATCAGCCCCAGAATTTT
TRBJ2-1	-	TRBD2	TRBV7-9	CASRSGTSGTHEQFF	TGTGCCAGCAGGAGTGGGACTAGCGGTACGCATGAGCAGTTCTTC
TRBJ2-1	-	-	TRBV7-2	CASSLAQIHNEQFF	TGTGCCAGCAGCTTAGCGCAGATCCACAATGAGCAGTTCTTC
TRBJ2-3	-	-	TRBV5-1	CASSLVLLGSGIDTQYF	TGCGCCAGCAGCTTGGTCCTACTGGGATCCGGGATAGATACGCAGTATTTT
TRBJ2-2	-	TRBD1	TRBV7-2	CASSPTRGRGTGELFF	TGTGCCAGCAGCCCCACCAGGGGGCGCGGCACCGGGGAGCTGTTTTTT
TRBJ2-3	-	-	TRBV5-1	CASSPFSSGTDTQYF	TGCGCCAGCAGCCCGTTTAGTAGCGGCACAGATACGCAGTATTTT
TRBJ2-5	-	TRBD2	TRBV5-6	CASSPPGGQETQYF	TGTGCCAGCAGCCCCCCGGGGGGCCAAGAGACCCAGTACTTC
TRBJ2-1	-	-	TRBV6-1	CASSEYTGHNEQFF	TGTGCCAGCAGTGAATATACAGGTCACAATGAGCAGTTCTTC
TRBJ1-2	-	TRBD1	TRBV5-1	CASSPDRPPNYGYTF	TGCGCCAGCAGCCCGGACAGGCCTCCTAACTATGGCTACACCTTC
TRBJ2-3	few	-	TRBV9	CASSVEAFSTDTQYF	TGTGCCAGCAGCGTAGAAGCGTTTAGCACAGATACGCAGTATTTT
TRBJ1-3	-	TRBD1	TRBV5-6	CASSSGQPGNTIYF	TGTGCCAGCAGCTCGGGACAGCCTGGAAACACCATATATTTT